The clone carrying this T cell receptor (beta chain) was counted a single time. The sample comes from a study of blood T cell repertoires in COVID-19. Study information: There were acute and convalescent COVID-19 samples, and they came from the United States, Italy and Spain. Sources were T cells, B-cell-depleted T cells, or PBMCs; the material itself was cDNA or gDNA.

The V gene end was trimmed by 4 bases and the J gene end by 3 bases; junction bases not matched to a gene: 9. The CDR3 sequence is 15 residues long. Germline-derived CDR1 and CDR2 are SGHRS and YFSETQ. Per the study methods: How many nucleated cells were present was estimated from reference gene primer amplification. Measured with immunoSEQ multiplex PCR; TCRdb has only the in-frame clones, and not every one. V and J calls and clone size are as listed in that table; D and trimming were resolved from the DNA. Among roughly 250,000 clones listed, approximately 80% were seen once. The genes are TRBV5-1 and TRBJ2-5, with TRBD1 matching over 7 bases. The clonotype was recovered from a woman in her forties or fifties with acute or convalescent COVID-19. The sample comprised peripheral blood. Here the CDR3 reads CASSPLGTAKETQYF. CDR3 sequence (DNA): TGCGCCAGCAGCCCGCTCGGGACAGCAAAAGAGACCCAGTACTTC.